Included here is one T cell receptor beta chain sequence, with context. This sample is part of a study of T cell changes during pregnancy in multiple sclerosis. The CDR3 contains 14 residues. With V trimmed by 4 bases and J by 6 bases, 5 bases remained unmatched. Germline CDR1 PRHDT, CDR2 FYEKMQ (reference sequence). Sequenced by immunoSEQ multiplex PCR; TCRdb stores in-frame clones only, minus some. The sample shows about 80,000 clones, roughly nine tenths of them seen only once. This chain links TRBV13 with TRBJ2-1; 8 positions match TRBD1. This specimen was peripheral blood, taken before pregnancy. The origin of this receptor is a female donor with multiple sclerosis, enrolled in a pregnancy study. The CDR3 DNA reads as TGTGCCAGCAGCTCCGGGACAGGTCCCAATGAGCAGTTCTTC. Translating it yields CASSSGTGPNEQFF.